This T cell receptor beta chain was identified in a study of blood T cell repertoires in COVID-19. Looking at the study overall: Samples came from the United States, Italy and Spain, spanning acute and convalescent COVID-19. T cells, B-cell-depleted T cells, or PBMCs supplied cDNA or gDNA.

J gave up 0 bases and V 2 bases, and 1 base lay outside the gene matches. Germline values: CDR1 SGHTS, CDR2 YDEGEE. The CDR3 totals 15 residues. Original handling: Amplification of reference gene primers was used by the study to estimate nucleated cell counts. Measured with immunoSEQ multiplex PCR; TCRdb has only the in-frame clones, and not every one. V, J and clone size were drawn from that table, and D and trimming were deduced from the DNA. Of 200,000 to 300,000 clones listed, 84% were seen once; the top ten hold about 2.3%. In the case of this clone: A far larger clone is a single base away, which makes a read error likely.

The clonotype was recovered from a man aged 40-50 years who had recovered from COVID-19. This chain connects TRBV5-8 to TRBJ2-7; 11 bases are shared with TRBD2. Sequences were obtained from peripheral blood. The CDR3, as DNA: TGTGCCAGCAGCTTAGGGACTAGCGGCTCCTACGAGCAGTACTTC. This translates into CASSLGTSGSYEQYF.